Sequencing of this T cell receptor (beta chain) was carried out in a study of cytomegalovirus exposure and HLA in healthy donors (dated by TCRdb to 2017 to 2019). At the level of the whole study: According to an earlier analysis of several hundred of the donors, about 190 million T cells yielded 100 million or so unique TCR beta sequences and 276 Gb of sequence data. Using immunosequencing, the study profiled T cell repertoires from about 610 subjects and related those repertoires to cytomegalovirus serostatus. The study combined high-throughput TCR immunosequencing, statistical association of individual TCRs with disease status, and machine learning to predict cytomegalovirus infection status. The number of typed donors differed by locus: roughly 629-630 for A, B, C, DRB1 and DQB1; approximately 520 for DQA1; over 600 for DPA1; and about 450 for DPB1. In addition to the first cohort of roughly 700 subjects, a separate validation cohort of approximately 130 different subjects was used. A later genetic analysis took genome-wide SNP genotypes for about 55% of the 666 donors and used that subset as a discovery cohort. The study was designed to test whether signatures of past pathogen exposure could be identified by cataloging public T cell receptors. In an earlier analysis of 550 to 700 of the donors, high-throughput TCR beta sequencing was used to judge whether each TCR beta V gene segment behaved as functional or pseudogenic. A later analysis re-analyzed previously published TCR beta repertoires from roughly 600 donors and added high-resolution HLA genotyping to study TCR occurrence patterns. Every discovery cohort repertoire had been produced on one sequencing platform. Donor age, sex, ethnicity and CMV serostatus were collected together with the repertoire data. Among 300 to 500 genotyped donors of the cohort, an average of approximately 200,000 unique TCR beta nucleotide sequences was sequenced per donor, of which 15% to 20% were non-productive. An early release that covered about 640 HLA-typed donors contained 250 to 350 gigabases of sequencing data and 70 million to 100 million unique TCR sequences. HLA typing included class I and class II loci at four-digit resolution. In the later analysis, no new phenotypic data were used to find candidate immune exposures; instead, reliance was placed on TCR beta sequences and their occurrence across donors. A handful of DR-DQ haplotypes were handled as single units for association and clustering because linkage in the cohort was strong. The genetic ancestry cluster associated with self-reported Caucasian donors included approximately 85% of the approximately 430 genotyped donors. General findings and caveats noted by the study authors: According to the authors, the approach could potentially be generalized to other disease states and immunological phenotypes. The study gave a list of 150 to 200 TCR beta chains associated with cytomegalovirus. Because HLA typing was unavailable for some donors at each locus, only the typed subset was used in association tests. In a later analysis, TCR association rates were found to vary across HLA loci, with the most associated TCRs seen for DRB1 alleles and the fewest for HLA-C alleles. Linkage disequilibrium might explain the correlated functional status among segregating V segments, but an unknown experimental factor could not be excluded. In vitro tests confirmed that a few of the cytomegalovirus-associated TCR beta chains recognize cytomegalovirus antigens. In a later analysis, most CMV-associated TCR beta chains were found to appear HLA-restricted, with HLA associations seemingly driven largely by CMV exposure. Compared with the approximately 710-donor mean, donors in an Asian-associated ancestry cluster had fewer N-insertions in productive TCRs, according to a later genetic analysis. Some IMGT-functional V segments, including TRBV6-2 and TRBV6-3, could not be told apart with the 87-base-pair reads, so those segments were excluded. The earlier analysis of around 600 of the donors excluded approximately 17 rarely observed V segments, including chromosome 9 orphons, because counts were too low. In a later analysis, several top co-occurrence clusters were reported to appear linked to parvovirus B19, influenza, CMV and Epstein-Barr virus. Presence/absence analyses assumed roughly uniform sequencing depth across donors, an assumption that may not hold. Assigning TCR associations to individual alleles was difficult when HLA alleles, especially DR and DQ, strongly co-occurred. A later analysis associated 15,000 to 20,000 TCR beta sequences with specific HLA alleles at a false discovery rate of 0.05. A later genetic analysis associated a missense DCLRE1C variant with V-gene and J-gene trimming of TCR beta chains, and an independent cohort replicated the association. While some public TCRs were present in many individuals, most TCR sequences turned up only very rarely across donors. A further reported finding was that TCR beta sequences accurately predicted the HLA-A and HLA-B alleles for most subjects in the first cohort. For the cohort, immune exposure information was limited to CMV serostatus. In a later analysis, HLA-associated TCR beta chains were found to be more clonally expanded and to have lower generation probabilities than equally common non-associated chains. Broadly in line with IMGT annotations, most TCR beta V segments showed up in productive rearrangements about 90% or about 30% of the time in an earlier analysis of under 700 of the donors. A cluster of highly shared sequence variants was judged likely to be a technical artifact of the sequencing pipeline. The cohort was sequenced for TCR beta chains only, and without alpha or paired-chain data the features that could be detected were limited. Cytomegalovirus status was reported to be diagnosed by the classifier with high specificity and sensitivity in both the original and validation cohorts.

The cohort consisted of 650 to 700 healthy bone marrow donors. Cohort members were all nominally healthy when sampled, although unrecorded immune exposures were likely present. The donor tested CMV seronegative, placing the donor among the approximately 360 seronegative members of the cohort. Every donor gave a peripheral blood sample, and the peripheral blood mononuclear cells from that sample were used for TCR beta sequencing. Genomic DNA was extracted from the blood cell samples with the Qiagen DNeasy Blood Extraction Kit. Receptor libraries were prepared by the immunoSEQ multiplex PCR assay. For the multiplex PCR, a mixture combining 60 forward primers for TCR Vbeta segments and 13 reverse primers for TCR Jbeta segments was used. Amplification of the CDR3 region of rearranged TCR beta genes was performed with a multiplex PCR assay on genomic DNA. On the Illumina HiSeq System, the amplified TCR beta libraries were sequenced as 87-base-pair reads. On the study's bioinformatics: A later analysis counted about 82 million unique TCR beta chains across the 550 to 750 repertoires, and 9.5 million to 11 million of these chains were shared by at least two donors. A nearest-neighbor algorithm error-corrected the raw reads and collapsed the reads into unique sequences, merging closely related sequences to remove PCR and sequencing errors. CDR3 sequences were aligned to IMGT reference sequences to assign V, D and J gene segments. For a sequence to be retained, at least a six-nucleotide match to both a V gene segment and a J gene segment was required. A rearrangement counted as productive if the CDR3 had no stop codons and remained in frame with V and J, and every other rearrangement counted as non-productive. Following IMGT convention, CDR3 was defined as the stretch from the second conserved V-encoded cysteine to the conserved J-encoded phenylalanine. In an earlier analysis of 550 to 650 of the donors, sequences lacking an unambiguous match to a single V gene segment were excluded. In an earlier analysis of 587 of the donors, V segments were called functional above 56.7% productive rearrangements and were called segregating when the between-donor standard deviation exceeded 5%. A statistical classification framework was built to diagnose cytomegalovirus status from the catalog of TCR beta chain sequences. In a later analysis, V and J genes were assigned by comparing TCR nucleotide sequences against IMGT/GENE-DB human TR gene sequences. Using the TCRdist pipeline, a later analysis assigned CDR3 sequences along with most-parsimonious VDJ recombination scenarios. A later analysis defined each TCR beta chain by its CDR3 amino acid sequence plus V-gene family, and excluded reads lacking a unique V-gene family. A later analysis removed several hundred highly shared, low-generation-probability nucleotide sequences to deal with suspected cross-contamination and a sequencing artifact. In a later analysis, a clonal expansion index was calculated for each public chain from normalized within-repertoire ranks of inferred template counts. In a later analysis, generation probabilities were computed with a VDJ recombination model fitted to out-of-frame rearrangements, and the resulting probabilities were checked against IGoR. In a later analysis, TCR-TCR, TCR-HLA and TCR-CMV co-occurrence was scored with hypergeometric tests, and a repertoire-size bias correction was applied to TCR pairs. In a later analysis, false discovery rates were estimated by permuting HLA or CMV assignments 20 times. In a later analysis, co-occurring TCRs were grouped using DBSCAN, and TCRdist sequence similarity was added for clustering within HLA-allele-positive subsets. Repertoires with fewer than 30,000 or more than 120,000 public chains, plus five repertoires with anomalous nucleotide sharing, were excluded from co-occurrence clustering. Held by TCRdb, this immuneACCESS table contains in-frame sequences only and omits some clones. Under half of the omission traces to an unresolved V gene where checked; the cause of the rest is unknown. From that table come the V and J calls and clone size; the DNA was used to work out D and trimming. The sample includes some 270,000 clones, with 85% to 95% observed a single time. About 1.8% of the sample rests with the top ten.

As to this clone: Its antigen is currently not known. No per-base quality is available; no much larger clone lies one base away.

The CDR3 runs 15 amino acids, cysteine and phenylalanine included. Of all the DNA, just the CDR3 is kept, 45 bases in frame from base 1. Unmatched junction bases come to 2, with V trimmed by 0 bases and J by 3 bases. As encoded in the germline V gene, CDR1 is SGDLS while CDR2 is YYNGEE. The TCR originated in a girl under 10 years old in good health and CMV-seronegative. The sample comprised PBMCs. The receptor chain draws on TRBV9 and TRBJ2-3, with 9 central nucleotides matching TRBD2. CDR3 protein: CASSVAAGGTDTQYF. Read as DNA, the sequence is TGTGCCAGCAGCGTAGCGGCGGGAGGGACAGATACGCAGTATTTT. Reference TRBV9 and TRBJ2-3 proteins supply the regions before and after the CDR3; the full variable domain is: DSGVTQTPKHLITATGQRVTLRCSPRSGDLSVYWYQQSLDQGLQFLIQYYNGEERAKGNILERFSAQQFPDLHSELNLSSLELGDSALYFCASSVAAGGTDTQYFGPGTRLTVL.